This T cell receptor (beta chain) was recorded in a study of shared clonotypes between healthy human individuals. Study information: Each donor's CD8 memory used one plate, CD8 naive two, each CD4 subset three.

Replicate PCRs run on sorted subsets employed approximately 0.2 ug DNA, some 33,000 T cell genomes. Repertoires were generated with immunoSEQ multiplex PCR, while TCRdb's copy carries only in-frame clones and drops some. The sample comprises about 1,800,000 clones, just under 95% of which are singletons, and around 1.2% rests with the top ten. CD45RO-negative, CCR7-positively selected cells formed the naive CD8 fraction, excluding terminally differentiated effector memory CD45RA+ cells. Caucasian adults residing in Nashville, Tennessee made up all the donors. This CDR3 is 16 amino acids long. Germline CDR1 and CDR2: LGHNA and YSLEER. V lost 0 bases, J lost 6 bases, and 9 bases stayed unmatched.

This TCR derives from a man between 18 and 29 years old in good health. The rearrangement links TRBV4-3 to TRBJ2-7; 9 nucleotides match TRBD2. Sequenced material: naive CD8+ T cells sorted from blood. The CDR3 region has the DNA TGCGCCAGCAGCCAAGATTCTGCGGGAGGGCCCTCCGAGCAGTACTTC. Amino acids: CASSQDSAGGPSEQYF.